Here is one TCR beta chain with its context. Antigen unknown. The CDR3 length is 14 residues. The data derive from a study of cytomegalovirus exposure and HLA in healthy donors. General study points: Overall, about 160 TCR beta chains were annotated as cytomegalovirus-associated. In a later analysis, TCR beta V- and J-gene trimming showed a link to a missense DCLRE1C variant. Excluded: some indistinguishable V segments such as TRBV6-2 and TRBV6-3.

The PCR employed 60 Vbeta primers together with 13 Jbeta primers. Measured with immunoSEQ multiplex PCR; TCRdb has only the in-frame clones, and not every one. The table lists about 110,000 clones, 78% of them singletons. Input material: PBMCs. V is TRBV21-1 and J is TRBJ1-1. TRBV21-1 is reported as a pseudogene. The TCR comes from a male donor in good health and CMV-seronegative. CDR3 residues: CASSKNGGRPEAFF. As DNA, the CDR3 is TGTGCCAGCAGCAAAAATGGAGGGCGGCCTGAAGCTTTCTTT.